The T cell receptor (beta chain) under discussion was sequenced for a study of blood T cell repertoires in COVID-19. Profiled with immunoSEQ multiplex PCR; TCRdb holds only in-frame clones, not every one. Found here are roughly 53,000 clones, approximately 84% of them singletons; the top ten hold 13% to 15%. Trimming pared 1 base from V and 0 bases from J, leaving 9 bases between. From germline, CDR1 is SEHNR and CDR2 FQNEAQ (reference sequence). The CDR3 is 15 amino acids. The sequencing input was peripheral blood. V and J are TRBV7-9 and TRBJ1-2; D is unresolved. This sequence originates from a human donor in a cohort sampled during active COVID-19. The CDR3 DNA is TGTGCCAGCAGCTTAGGCGCGGAATCTAACTATGGCTACACCTTC. Residues: CASSLGAESNYGYTF.